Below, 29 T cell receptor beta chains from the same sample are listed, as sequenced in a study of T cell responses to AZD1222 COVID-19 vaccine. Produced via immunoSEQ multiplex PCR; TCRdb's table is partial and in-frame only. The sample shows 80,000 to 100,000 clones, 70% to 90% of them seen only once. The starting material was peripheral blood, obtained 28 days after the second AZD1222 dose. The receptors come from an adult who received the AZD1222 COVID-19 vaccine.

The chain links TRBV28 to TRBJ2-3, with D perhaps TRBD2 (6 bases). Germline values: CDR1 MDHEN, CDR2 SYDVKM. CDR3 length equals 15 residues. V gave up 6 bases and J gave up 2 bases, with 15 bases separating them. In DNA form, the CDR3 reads TGTGCCAGCAGCCCCACCAGACTAGTCACAGATACGCAGTATTTT. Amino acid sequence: CASSPTRLVTDTQYF.

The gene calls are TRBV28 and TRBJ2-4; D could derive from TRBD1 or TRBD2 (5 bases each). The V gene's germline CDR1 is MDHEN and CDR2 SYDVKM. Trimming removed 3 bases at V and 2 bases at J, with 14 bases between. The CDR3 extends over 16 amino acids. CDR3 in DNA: TGTGCCAGCAGTTTCACAAGGGACCTCACCAAAAACATTCAGTACTTC. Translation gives CASSFTRDLTKNIQYF. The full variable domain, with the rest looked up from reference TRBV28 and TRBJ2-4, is DVKVTQSSRYLVKRTGEKVFLECVQDMDHENMFWYRQDPGLGLRLIYFSYDVKMKEKGDIPEGYSVSREKKERFSLILESASTNQTSMYLCASSFTRDLTKNIQYFGAGTRLSVL.

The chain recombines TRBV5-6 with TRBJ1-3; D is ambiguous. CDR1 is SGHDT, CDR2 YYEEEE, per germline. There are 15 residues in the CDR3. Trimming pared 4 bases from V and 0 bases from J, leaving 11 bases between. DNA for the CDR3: TGTGCCAGCAGCCCCGGTGGATTCTCTGGAAACACCATATATTTT. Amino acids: CASSPGGFSGNTIYF.

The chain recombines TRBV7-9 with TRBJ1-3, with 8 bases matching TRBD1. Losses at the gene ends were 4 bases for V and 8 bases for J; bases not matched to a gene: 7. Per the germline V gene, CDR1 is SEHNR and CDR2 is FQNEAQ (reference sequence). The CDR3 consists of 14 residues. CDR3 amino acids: CASSSRTGLDTIYF. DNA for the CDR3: TGTGCCAGCAGCTCCCGGACAGGGTTGGACACCATATATTTT.

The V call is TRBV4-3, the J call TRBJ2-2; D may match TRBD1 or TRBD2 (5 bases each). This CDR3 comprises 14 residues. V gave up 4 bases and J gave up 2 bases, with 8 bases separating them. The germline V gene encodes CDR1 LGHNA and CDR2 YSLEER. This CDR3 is CASSLGTNTGELFF. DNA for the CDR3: TGCGCCAGCAGCCTCGGGACCAACACCGGGGAGCTGTTTTTT.

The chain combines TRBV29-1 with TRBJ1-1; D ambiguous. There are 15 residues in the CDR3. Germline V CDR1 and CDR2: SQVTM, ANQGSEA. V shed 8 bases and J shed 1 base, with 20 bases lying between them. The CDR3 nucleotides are TGCAGCTCCCTGGCCGGAGGCTCTTCGAACACTGAAGCTTTCTTT. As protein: CSSLAGGSSNTEAFF. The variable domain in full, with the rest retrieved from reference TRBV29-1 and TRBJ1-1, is SAVISQKPSRDICQRGTSLTIQCQVDSQVTMMFWYRQQPGQSLTLIATANQGSEATYESGFVIDKFPISRPNLTFSTLTVSNMSPEDSSIYLCSSLAGGSSNTEAFFGQGTRLTVV.

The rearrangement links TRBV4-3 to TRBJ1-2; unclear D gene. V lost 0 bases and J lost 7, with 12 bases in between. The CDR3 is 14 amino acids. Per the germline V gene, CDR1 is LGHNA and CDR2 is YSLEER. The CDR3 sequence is CASSQDAGRSGYTF. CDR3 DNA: TGCGCCAGCAGCCAAGATGCGGGTCGATCTGGCTACACCTTC.

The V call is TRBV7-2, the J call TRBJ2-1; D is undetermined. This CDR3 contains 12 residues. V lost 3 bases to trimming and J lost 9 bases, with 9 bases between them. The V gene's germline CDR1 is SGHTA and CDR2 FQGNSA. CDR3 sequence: CASSFSRSEQFF. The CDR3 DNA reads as TGTGCCAGCAGCTTTTCCCGGAGTGAGCAGTTCTTC.

The CDR3 loop is CASSRSGNIYGYTF. As DNA, the CDR3 is TGTGCCAGCAGCAGATCAGGAAATATCTATGGCTACACCTTC. The chain couples TRBV7-9 to TRBJ1-2; D ambiguous. With 5 bases removed from V and 4 bases from J, the gap between germline ends came to 14 bases. The V gene's germline CDR1 is SEHNR and CDR2 FQNEAQ (reference sequence). The CDR3 runs 14 residues.

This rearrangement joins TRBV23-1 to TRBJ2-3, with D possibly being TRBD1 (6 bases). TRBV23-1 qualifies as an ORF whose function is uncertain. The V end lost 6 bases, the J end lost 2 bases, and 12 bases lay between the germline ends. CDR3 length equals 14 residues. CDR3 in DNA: TGCGCCAGCAGAAGGACAGAAGCCACAGATACGCAGTATTTT. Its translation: CASRRTEATDTQYF.

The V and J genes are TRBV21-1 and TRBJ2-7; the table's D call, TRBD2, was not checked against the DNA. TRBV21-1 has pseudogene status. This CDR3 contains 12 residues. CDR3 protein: CASSKVRYEQYF. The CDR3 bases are TGTGCCAGCAGCAAAGTACGGTACGAGCAGTACTTC.

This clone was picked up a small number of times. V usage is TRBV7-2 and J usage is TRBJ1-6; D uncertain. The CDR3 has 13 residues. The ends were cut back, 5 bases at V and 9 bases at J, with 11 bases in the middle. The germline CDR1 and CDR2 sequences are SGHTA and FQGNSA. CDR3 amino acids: CASSPEARSPLHF. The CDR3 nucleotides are TGTGCCAGCAGCCCTGAGGCCCGTTCACCCCTCCACTTT.

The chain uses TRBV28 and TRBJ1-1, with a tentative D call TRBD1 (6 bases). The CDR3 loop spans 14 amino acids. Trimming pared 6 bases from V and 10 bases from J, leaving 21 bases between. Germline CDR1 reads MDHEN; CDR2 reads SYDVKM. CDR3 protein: CASRLGQGLRGAFF. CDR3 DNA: TGTGCCAGCAGGTTGGGTCAGGGCCTCAGGGGAGCTTTCTTT. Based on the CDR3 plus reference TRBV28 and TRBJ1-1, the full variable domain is DVKVTQSSRYLVKRTGEKVFLECVQDMDHENMFWYRQDPGLGLRLIYFSYDVKMKEKGDIPEGYSVSREKKERFSLILESASTNQTSMYLCASRLGQGLRGAFFGQGTRLTVV.

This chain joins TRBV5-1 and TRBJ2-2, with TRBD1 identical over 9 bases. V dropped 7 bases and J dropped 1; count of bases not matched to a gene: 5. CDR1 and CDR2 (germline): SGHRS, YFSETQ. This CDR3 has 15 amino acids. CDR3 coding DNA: TGCGCCAGCTCCGAGACAGGGGGGAACACCGGGGAGCTGTTTTTT. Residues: CASSETGGNTGELFF.

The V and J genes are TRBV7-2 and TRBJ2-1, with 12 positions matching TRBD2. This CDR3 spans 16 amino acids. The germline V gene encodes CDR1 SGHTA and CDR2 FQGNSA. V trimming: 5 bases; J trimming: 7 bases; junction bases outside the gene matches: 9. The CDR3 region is CASSLPSGGAMNEQFF. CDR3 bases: TGTGCCAGCAGCCTCCCTAGCGGGGGGGCCATGAATGAGCAGTTCTTC. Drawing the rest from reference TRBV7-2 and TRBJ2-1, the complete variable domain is GAGVSQSPSNKVTEKGKDVELRCDPISGHTALYWYRQSLGQGLEFLIYFQGNSAPDKSGLPSDRFSAERTGGSVSTLTIQRTQQEDSAVYLCASSLPSGGAMNEQFFGPGTRLTVL.

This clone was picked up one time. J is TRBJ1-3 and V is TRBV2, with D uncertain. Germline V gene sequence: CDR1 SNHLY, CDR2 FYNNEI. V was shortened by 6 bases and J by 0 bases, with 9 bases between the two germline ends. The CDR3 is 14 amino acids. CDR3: CASRAVVSGNTIYF. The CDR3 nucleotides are TGTGCCAGCAGGGCCGTGGTCTCTGGAAACACCATATATTTT. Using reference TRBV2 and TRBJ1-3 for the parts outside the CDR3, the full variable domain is EPEVTQTPSHQVTQMGQEVILRCVPISNHLYFYWYRQILGQKVEFLVSFYNNEISEKSEIFDDQFSVERPDGSNFTLKIRSTKLEDSAMYFCASRAVVSGNTIYFGEGSWLTVV.

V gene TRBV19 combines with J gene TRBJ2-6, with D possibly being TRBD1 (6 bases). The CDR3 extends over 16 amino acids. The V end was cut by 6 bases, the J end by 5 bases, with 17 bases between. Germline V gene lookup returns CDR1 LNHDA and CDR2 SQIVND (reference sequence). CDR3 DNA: TGTGCCAGTAGAAAGAAGGGGGAGTCCTGGGCCAACGTCCTGACTTTC. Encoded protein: CASRKKGESWANVLTF.

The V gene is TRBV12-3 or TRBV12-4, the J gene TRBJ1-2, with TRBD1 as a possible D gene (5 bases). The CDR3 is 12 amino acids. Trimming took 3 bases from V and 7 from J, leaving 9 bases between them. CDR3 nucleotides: TGTGCCAGCAGTTTTAGGAGGGGTGGCTACACCTTC. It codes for CASSFRRGGYTF.

The CDR3 sequence is CASSVVAGFAKDTEAFF. CDR3 nucleotides: TGTGCCAGCAGCGTAGTGGCAGGGTTCGCAAAAGACACTGAAGCTTTCTTT. V and J are TRBV9 and TRBJ1-1; TRBD1 is a possible D gene (5 bases). V was pared by 0 bases and J by 3 bases, with 18 bases between. In germline, CDR1 is SGDLS, CDR2 YYNGEE. The CDR3 is 17 amino acids.

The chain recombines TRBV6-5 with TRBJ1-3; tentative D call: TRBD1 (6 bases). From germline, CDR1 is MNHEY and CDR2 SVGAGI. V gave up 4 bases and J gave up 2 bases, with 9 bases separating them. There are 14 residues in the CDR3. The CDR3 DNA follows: TGTGCCAGCAGTTCAGGGGATGCTGGAAACACCATATATTTT. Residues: CASSSGDAGNTIYF.

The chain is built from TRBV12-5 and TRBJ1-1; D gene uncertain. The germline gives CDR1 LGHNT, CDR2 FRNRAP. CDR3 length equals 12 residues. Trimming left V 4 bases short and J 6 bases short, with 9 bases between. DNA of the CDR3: TGTGCTAGTGGTTGGGGTATCTCTGAAGCTTTCTTT. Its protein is CASGWGISEAFF.

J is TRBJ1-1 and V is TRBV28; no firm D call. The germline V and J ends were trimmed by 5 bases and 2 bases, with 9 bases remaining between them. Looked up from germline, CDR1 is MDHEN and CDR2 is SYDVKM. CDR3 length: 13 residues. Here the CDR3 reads CASSPSINTEAFF. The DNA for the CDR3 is TGTGCCAGCAGTCCCTCTATTAACACTGAAGCTTTCTTT.

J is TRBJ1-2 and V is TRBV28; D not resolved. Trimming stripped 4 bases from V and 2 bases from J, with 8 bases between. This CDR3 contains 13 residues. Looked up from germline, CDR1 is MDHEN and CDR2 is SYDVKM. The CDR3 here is CASSSERNYGYTF. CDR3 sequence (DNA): TGTGCCAGCAGTTCGGAGCGGAACTATGGCTACACCTTC.

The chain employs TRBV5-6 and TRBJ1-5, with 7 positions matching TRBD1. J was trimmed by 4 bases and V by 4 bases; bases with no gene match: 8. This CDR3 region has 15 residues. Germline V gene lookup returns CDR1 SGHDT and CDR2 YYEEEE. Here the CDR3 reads CASSRRTGWNQPQHF. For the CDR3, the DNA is TGTGCCAGCAGCAGGAGGACAGGATGGAATCAGCCCCAGCATTTT.

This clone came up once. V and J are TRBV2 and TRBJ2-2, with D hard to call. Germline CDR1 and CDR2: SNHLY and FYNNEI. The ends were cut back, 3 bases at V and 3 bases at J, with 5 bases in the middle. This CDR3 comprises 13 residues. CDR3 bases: TGTGCCAGCAGTGATTCATACACCGGGGAGCTGTTTTTT. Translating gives CASSDSYTGELFF.

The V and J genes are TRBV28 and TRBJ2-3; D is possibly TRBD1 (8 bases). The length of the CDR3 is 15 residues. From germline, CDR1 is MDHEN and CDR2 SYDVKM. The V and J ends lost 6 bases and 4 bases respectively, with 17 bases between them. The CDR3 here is CASRLTGAGADTQYF. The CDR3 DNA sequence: TGTGCCAGCAGGCTGACAGGGGCGGGGGCAGATACGCAGTATTTT.

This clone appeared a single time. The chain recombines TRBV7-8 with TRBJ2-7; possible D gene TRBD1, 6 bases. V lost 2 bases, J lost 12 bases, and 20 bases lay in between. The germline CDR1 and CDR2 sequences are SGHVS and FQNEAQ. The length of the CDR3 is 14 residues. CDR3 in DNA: TGTGCCAGCAGCTTACAGGGGTCCCGAAACCTTTGGTACGTC. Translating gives CASSLQGSRNLWYV.

The DNA of the CDR3 is TGCAGCGTTGGCCGTACCCTGGGGACTGAAGCTTTCTTT. Translating it yields CSVGRTLGTEAFF. The chain employs TRBV29-1 and TRBJ1-1; D gene ambiguous. Germline-derived CDR1 and CDR2 are SQVTM and ANQGSEA. Deletions cut 4 bases from V and 5 bases from J, with 14 bases between. The CDR3 has 13 amino acids.

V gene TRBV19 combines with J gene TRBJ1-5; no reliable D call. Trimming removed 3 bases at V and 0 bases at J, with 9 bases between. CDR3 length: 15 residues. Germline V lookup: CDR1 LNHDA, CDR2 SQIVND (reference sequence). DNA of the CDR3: TGTGCCAGTAGTATTAAGGGAAATAGCAATCAGCCCCAGCATTTT. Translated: CASSIKGNSNQPQHF.